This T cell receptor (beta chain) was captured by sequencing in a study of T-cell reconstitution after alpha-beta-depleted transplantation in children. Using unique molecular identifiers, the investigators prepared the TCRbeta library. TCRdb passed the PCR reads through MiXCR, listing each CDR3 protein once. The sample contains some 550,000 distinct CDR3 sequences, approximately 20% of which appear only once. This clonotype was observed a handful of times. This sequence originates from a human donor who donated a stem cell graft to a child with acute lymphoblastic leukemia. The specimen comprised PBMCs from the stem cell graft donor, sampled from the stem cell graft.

DNA for the CDR3: TGCGCCAGTGGATTACAGGGCAATGAGCAGTTCTTC. Its translation is CASGLQGNEQFF. The J gene is TRBJ2-1, the V gene TRBV4-1; weak D call: TRBD1 (6 bases). In germline, CDR1 is MGHRA, CDR2 YSYEKL. The V end was cut by 9 bases, the J end by 6 bases, with 12 bases between. The CDR3 extends over 12 amino acids.